These 21 T cell receptor beta chains were all obtained from the same sample, sequenced in a study of blood T cell repertoires in COVID-19. Measured with immunoSEQ multiplex PCR; TCRdb has only the in-frame clones, and not every one. The sample holds nearly 85,000 clones, more than 70% seen once. The specimen sequenced was peripheral blood. Receptors originate from a woman in her fifties or sixties with acute or convalescent COVID-19.

This clone was observed a single time. The chain uses TRBV6-2 or TRBV6-3 and TRBJ2-1; TRBD2 might be the D (6 bases). Germline lookup yields CDR1 MNHEY and CDR2 SVGEGT. The CDR3 is 15 residues long. V lost 0 bases and J lost 9, with 15 bases in between. The CDR3 region has the DNA TGTGCCAGCAGTTACTCGGAGGGGCCTGTGAGTGAGCAGTTCTTC. Its translation is CASSYSEGPVSEQFF.

The V gene is TRBV7-9, the J gene TRBJ1-5; D remains unclear. The germline CDR1 and CDR2 sequences are SEHNR and FQNEAQ (reference sequence). The CDR3 loop spans 13 amino acids. Trimming took 10 bases from V and 2 from J, leaving 12 bases between them. The CDR3 DNA follows: TGTGCCATCGGGGAGGGTGGCAATCAGCCCCAGCATTTT. It codes for CAIGEGGNQPQHF.

J is TRBJ2-2 and V is TRBV4-2; TRBD2 might be the D (6 bases). V was pared by 0 bases and J by 0 bases, with 11 bases between. There are 17 residues in the CDR3. CDR1 and CDR2 (germline): LGHNA, YNFKEQ. The CDR3 reads CASSQDQGGANTGELFF. CDR3 sequence (DNA): TGTGCCAGCAGCCAAGATCAGGGCGGGGCGAACACCGGGGAGCTGTTTTTT.

This clone has only one observation. The CDR3 sequence is CSATGASNIQYF. CDR3 sequence (DNA): TGCAGCGCGACAGGGGCGTCAAACATTCAGTACTTC. The chain combines TRBV29-1 with TRBJ2-4, with 8 bases lining up with TRBD1. Looked up from germline, CDR1 is SQVTM and CDR2 is ANQGSEA. The CDR3 is 12 residues long. Losses at the gene ends were 7 bases for V and 6 bases for J; bases not matched to a gene: 5.

This chain connects TRBV21-1 to TRBJ1-5; TRBD1 is the table's D call and was not checked against the DNA. TRBV21-1 is a recognized pseudogene. This CDR3 has 19 residues. In DNA form, the CDR3 reads TGTGCCAGCATCTCCTCCGGGACAGGGGGCGAGTGGAGCAATCAGCCCCAGCATTTT. The encoded protein is CASISSGTGGEWSNQPQHF.

The chain carries TRBV11-3 and TRBJ1-4; no clear D gene. Germline V gene sequence: CDR1 SGHNT, CDR2 YENEEA. The V and J ends lost 5 bases and 14 bases respectively, with 15 bases between them. The CDR3 extends over 12 amino acids. DNA of the CDR3: TGTGCCAGCAGCCCAGACGGGATAATTCTGTTTTTT. It encodes CASSPDGIILFF.

V gene TRBV7-3 combines with J gene TRBJ2-5; D is possibly TRBD1 (6 bases). Trimming removed 2 bases from V and 5 bases from J, with 9 bases in between. In germline, CDR1 is SGHTA, CDR2 FQGTGA. This CDR3 has 13 residues. The CDR3 here is CASSLWQGETQYF. The CDR3 region has the DNA TGTGCCAGCAGCTTATGGCAGGGGGAGACCCAGTACTTC.

J is TRBJ1-1 and V is TRBV12-3 or TRBV12-4; D not resolved. This CDR3 spans 13 amino acids. The V gene lost 2 bases and the J gene lost 3 bases, with 7 bases spanning the gap. The CDR3 bases are TGTGCCAGCAGTTTAAATTCGGACACTGAAGCTTTCTTT. It specifies CASSLNSDTEAFF.

The CDR3 bases are TGTGCCAGCAGCTTAATACGGGACAGTACCTACAATGAGCAGTTCTTC. Translation gives CASSLIRDSTYNEQFF. This chain connects TRBV7-3 to TRBJ2-1; TRBD1 aligns across 7 bases. V was clipped by 1 base and J by 2 bases; unmatched bases: 5. CDR1 is SGHTA and CDR2 is FQGTGA in the germline V gene. The length of the CDR3 is 16 residues. Filled out from reference TRBV7-3 and TRBJ2-1, the complete variable domain reads GAGVSQTPSNKVTEKGKYVELRCDPISGHTALYWYRQSLGQGPEFLIYFQGTGAADDSGLPNDRFFAVRPEGSVSTLKIQRTERGDSAVYLCASSLIRDSTYNEQFFGPGTRLTVL.

The V and J genes are TRBV5-4 and TRBJ2-7; 8 positions match TRBD1. From germline, CDR1 is SGHNT and CDR2 YYREEE (reference sequence). The length of the CDR3 is 17 residues. Trimming removed 1 base from V and 1 base from J; junction bases left unmatched: 10. The CDR3 sequence: CASSLYSGGLRSYEQYF. The CDR3, as DNA: TGTGCCAGCAGCTTGTACTCAGGGGGCCTGAGATCCTACGAGCAGTACTTC. Filled out from reference TRBV5-4 and TRBJ2-7, the complete variable domain reads ETGVTQSPTHLIKTRGQQVTLRCSSQSGHNTVSWYQQALGQGPQFIFQYYREEENGRGNFPPRFSGLQFPNYSSELNVNALELDDSALYLCASSLYSGGLRSYEQYFGPGTRLTVT.

The chain combines TRBV30 with TRBJ2-3, with a possible D match to TRBD2 (5 bases). Per germline, CDR1 GTSNPN and CDR2 SVGIG (reference sequence). CDR3 length: 15 residues. The V end lost 2 bases, the J end lost 2 bases, and 14 bases lay between the germline ends. CDR3 sequence reads: CAWSRAGSFTDTQYF. The CDR3 coding sequence is TGTGCCTGGAGTCGGGCGGGCTCGTTCACAGATACGCAGTATTTT. Full variable domain (rest looked up from reference TRBV30 and TRBJ2-3): SQTIHQWPATLVQPVGSPLSLECTVEGTSNPNLYWYRQAAGRGLQLLFYSVGIGQISSEVPQNLSASRPQDRQFILSSKKLLLSDSGFYLCAWSRAGSFTDTQYFGPGTRLTVL.

Remarks on this clone: This specimen includes other DNA sequences encoding the same CDR3. The chain is built from TRBV6-6 and TRBJ2-7, with 9 bases lining up with TRBD1. Trimming removed 0 bases from V and 2 bases from J; junction bases left unmatched: 2. This CDR3 is built from 15 residues. The germline V gene has CDR1 MNHNY and CDR2 SVGAGI (reference sequence). The CDR3 DNA reads as TGTGCCAGCAGTTACTCGGGGACAGGGACCTACGAGCAGTACTTC. Amino acid sequence: CASSYSGTGTYEQYF.

The gene calls are TRBV29-1 and TRBJ1-5; tentatively, D is TRBD1 (5 bases). With 4 bases removed from V and 5 bases from J, the gap between germline ends came to 12 bases. The germline V gene has CDR1 SQVTM and CDR2 ANQGSEA. The CDR3 loop spans 13 amino acids. The CDR3 DNA reads TGCAGCGTTGGGCAGGGTACCTATCAGCCCCAGCATTTT. Translation gives CSVGQGTYQPQHF. Drawing the rest from reference TRBV29-1 and TRBJ1-5, the complete variable domain is SAVISQKPSRDICQRGTSLTIQCQVDSQVTMMFWYRQQPGQSLTLIATANQGSEATYESGFVIDKFPISRPNLTFSTLTVSNMSPEDSSIYLCSVGQGTYQPQHFGDGTRLSIL.

The gene calls are TRBV6-2 or TRBV6-3 and TRBJ1-5; D is possibly TRBD1 (6 bases). CDR1 MNHEY and CDR2 SVGEGT come from the germline V gene. This CDR3 is 16 amino acids long. Trimming removed 2 bases at V and 9 bases at J, with 20 bases between. The CDR3 reads CASSYGLGTTGLPQHF. The CDR3 DNA sequence: TGTGCCAGCAGTTACGGGTTAGGGACAACCGGTCTGCCCCAGCATTTT.

The gene calls are TRBV27 and TRBJ1-5; the D gene is possibly TRBD1 (5 bases). Germline V gives CDR1 MNHEY, CDR2 SMNVEV (reference sequence). V was shortened by 0 bases and J by 4 bases, with 19 bases between the two germline ends. This CDR3 is 18 amino acids long. The CDR3 DNA is TGTGCCAGCAGTTTATCGCACCCTGGGGCTGTCGGGAATCAGCCCCAGCATTTT. Translated: CASSLSHPGAVGNQPQHF.

Only a few counts were recorded for this clone. The sample carries other DNA sequences with the same CDR3. This sequence joins TRBV5-4 and TRBJ2-2, with 7 nucleotides matching TRBD1. Germline V gives CDR1 SGHNT, CDR2 YYREEE (reference sequence). V lost 2 bases to trimming and J lost 2 bases; unmatched junction nucleotides: 3. This CDR3 contains 15 residues. CDR3 amino acids: CASSFGQVNTGELFF. The CDR3 bases are TGTGCCAGCAGCTTTGGACAGGTCAACACCGGGGAGCTGTTTTTT.

The chain has TRBV12-3 or TRBV12-4 and TRBJ2-3; D is ambiguous. With 5 bases removed from V and 5 bases from J, the gap between germline ends came to 8 bases. There are 12 residues in the CDR3. CDR3 in DNA: TGTGCCAGCAGTCAGACTGGAGATACGCAGTATTTT. Translation: CASSQTGDTQYF.

The chain links TRBV7-9 to TRBJ1-3; TRBD1 agrees at 10 bases. The CDR3 is 16 amino acids. Unmatched junction bases numbered 6, after V lost 3 bases and J lost 4 bases. Germline values: CDR1 SEHNR, CDR2 FQNEAQ (reference sequence). This CDR3 is CASSFHRDRGGNTIYF. The CDR3 DNA reads TGTGCCAGCAGCTTCCATCGGGACAGGGGCGGAAACACCATATATTTT.

The J gene is TRBJ1-3, the V gene TRBV6-5; D ambiguous. The V gene lost 6 bases and the J gene lost 1 base, with 10 bases spanning the gap. Germline V gene sequence: CDR1 MNHEY, CDR2 SVGAGI. The CDR3 contains 14 residues. As DNA, the CDR3 is TGTGCCAGCAGAATAAGAGGATCTGGAAACACCATATATTTT. Its protein is CASRIRGSGNTIYF.

The V and J genes are TRBV6-5 and TRBJ2-1; D is possibly TRBD2 (6 bases). Germline CDR1 is MNHEY and CDR2 is SVGAGI. Trimming removed 6 bases at V and 8 bases at J, with 17 bases between. This CDR3 region has 14 residues. CDR3 in amino acids: CASSRDLVVDEQFF. CDR3 sequence (DNA): TGTGCCAGCAGCCGGGACTTGGTGGTAGATGAGCAGTTCTTC.

This clone is a singleton in its sample. The chain combines TRBV7-2 with TRBJ1-3; no reliable D call. The CDR3 has 14 residues. The germline V gene has CDR1 SGHTA and CDR2 FQGNSA. Trimming cost V 2 bases and J 4 bases, with 9 bases left between them. The CDR3 DNA is TGTGCCAGCAGCTTAAGAGTATCAGGAAACACCATATATTTT. Its protein product is CASSLRVSGNTIYF.